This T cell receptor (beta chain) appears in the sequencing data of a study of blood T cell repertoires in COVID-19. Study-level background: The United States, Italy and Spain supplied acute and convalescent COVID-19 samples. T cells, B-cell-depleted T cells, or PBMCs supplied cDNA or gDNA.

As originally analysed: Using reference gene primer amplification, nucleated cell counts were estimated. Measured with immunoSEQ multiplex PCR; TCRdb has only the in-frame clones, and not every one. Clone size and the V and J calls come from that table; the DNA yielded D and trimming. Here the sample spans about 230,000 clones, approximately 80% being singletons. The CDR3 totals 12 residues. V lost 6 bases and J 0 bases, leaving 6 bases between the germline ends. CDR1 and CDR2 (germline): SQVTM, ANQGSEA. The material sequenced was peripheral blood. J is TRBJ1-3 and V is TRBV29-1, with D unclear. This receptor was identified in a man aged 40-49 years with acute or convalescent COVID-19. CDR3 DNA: TGCAGCGTACGCGGCTCTGGAAACACCATATATTTT. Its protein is CSVRGSGNTIYF.